The next 23 T cell receptor beta chains were all read from a single sample in a study of early T cells in non-severe SARS-CoV-2 infection. In TCRdb, the 5' RACE reads were re-called with MiXCR into one record per CDR3 protein. The sample has around 99,000 distinct CDR3 sequences, roughly 15% seen once. Specimen: whole blood, collected at baseline. The receptors were sampled from an adult who was a healthcare worker with PCR-confirmed SARS-CoV-2 infection or an uninfected control (not recorded which).

This clonotype has more than one count but fewer than ten. This chain uses TRBV6-2 or TRBV6-3 with TRBJ2-5, with 7 bases matching TRBD2. Looked up from germline, CDR1 is MNHEY and CDR2 is SVGEGT. With 0 bases clipped from V and 5 bases from J, the junction kept 6 bases outside the gene matches. The CDR3 consists of 15 residues. The CDR3 region has the DNA TGTGCCAGCAGTTACTCGATGGAGGGAGGGGAGACCCAGTACTTC. This codes for CASSYSMEGGETQYF.

The V and J genes are TRBV19 and TRBJ2-7; D is unresolved. The CDR3 has 11 amino acids. V was clipped by 7 bases and J by 4 bases, with 8 bases between them. Germline assignment: CDR1 LNHDA and CDR2 SQIVND (reference sequence). As DNA, the CDR3 is TGTGCCAGTACCACAGTTTACGAGCAGTACTTC. Protein product: CASTTVYEQYF.

This clonotype was found a few times. The chain has TRBV7-2 and TRBJ2-5; TRBD2 might be the D (6 bases). Germline-derived CDR1 and CDR2 are SGHTA and FQGNSA. V lost 5 bases, J lost 2 bases, and 21 bases lay in between. The CDR3 consists of 17 residues. The CDR3 nucleotides read TGTGCCAGCAGCCCCCGGAGGGGCCAGATAATGCAAGAGACCCAGTACTTC. Translation: CASSPRRGQIMQETQYF.

V gene TRBV20-1 combines with J gene TRBJ2-7; 9 bases line up with TRBD2. Germline V gives CDR1 DFQATT, CDR2 SNEGSKA (reference sequence). The CDR3 is 14 residues long. The V segment lost 3 bases and the J segment 6 bases; nucleotides outside the gene matches: 9. The CDR3 here is CSARVIAGVGEQYF. CDR3 nucleotides: TGCAGTGCTAGGGTAATAGCGGGAGTGGGCGAGCAGTACTTC.

This clonotype was seen ten or more times. The chain joins TRBV12-5 to TRBJ2-5; D assignment may be TRBD1 or TRBD2 (5 bases each). The CDR3 extends over 16 amino acids. Germline assignment: CDR1 LGHNT and CDR2 FRNRAP. V shed 1 base and J shed 0 bases, with 12 bases lying between them. The CDR3 is CASGLGTGAYQETQYF. For the CDR3, the DNA is TGTGCTAGTGGTTTGGGCACCGGGGCCTACCAAGAGACCCAGTACTTC.

The J gene is TRBJ2-3, the V gene TRBV12-3 or TRBV12-4; TRBD1 matches 7 bases. V was clipped by 4 bases and J by 7 bases; unmatched bases: 2. The CDR3 is made up of 12 amino acids. The DNA of the CDR3 is TGTGCCAGCAGTTGGGACAGAAATACGCAGTATTTT. Translating it yields CASSWDRNTQYF.

This clonotype has just a few counts. The chain uses TRBV20-1 and TRBJ1-2; D is unresolved. Trimming took off 6 bases at V and 6 bases at J, with 14 bases between the two ends. Germline V CDR1 and CDR2: DFQATT, SNEGSKA (reference sequence). The CDR3 runs to 12 residues. In DNA form, the CDR3 reads TGCAGTGCCAACTCGGATTTTGATGGCTACACCTTC. This sequence encodes CSANSDFDGYTF.

V is TRBV20-1 and J is TRBJ2-5; 10 bases agree with TRBD1. Germline V gene sequence: CDR1 DFQATT, CDR2 SNEGSKA (reference sequence). This CDR3 region has 15 residues. V lost 2 bases and J lost 5; bases outside the gene matches: 8. CDR3 DNA: TGCAGTGCTAGATCGGGACAGGGGCTTTGGGAGACCCAGTACTTC. Protein: CSARSGQGLWETQYF.

The gene calls are TRBV29-1 and TRBJ2-7; 7 bases map to TRBD1. Germline assignment: CDR1 SQVTM and CDR2 ANQGSEA. V lost 4 bases, J lost 4 bases, and 4 bases stayed unmatched. CDR3 size: 12 residues. For the CDR3, the DNA is TGCAGCGTTGGGACAGGTTTGTACGAGCAGTACTTC. Amino acids: CSVGTGLYEQYF.

Details on this clonotype: This may be a read error: a much more frequent sequence differs by one nucleotide. The chain employs TRBV12-3 or TRBV12-4 and TRBJ1-1; tentative D call: TRBD1 (5 bases). The CDR3 covers 14 residues. V lost 4 bases and J lost 5, with 14 bases in between. The CDR3 loop is CASSSSPGRTEAFF. The CDR3 DNA reads as TGTGCCAGCAGTTCCTCCCCAGGGAGGACTGAAGCTTTCTTT.

This clonotype was counted at least ten times. This chain uses TRBV7-9 with TRBJ2-3; the D gene could be TRBD1 or TRBD2 (5 bases each). The CDR3 is 16 residues long. The germline gives CDR1 SEHNR, CDR2 FQNEAQ (reference sequence). V was clipped by 3 bases and J by 2 bases, with 15 bases between them. This CDR3 is CASSFGLRGDTDTQYF. The DNA for the CDR3 is TGTGCCAGCAGCTTCGGACTTAGAGGGGACACAGATACGCAGTATTTT.

This chain joins TRBV19 and TRBJ2-1; D not resolved. Germline CDR1 is LNHDA and CDR2 is SQIVND (reference sequence). The CDR3 covers 10 residues. Trimming cost V 5 bases and J 9 bases, with 5 bases left between them. CDR3 sequence: CASSFTEQFF. CDR3 in DNA: TGTGCCAGTAGTTTTACTGAGCAGTTCTTC.

This clonotype was counted many times. This sequence joins TRBV7-9 and TRBJ1-3; TRBD1 might be the D (6 bases). This CDR3 has 15 residues. Germline values: CDR1 SEHNR, CDR2 FQNEAQ (reference sequence). Trimming pared 11 bases from V and 4 bases from J, leaving 21 bases between. The DNA of the CDR3 is TGTGCCTCATCCCGCGGGGGGGCGATCGGAAACACCATATATTTT. Its translation is CASSRGGAIGNTIYF.

The chain has TRBV7-8 and TRBJ1-4; unclear D gene. V was pared by 8 bases and J by 5 bases, with 24 bases between. Germline V gene lookup returns CDR1 SGHVS and CDR2 FQNEAQ. CDR3 length: 17 amino acids. The DNA of the CDR3 is TGTGCCAGCGGAGCTTCGAGGATTCCACCCCCGAATGAAAAACTGTTTTTT. Its translation is CASGASRIPPPNEKLFF.

This clonotype came up a few times. This chain links TRBV5-1 with TRBJ1-2; D is possibly TRBD1 (6 bases). The V and J ends lost 4 bases and 7 bases respectively, with 14 bases between them. Looked up from germline, CDR1 is SGHRS and CDR2 is YFSETQ. The CDR3 has 13 amino acids. CDR3 nucleotides: TGCGCCAGCAGCGTAGACAGGAACGGTGGCTACACCTTC. It encodes CASSVDRNGGYTF.

This clonotype has a count of ten or more. The chain combines TRBV11-2 with TRBJ1-1; 8 bases map to TRBD1. CDR3 length equals 14 residues. Germline CDR1 reads SGHAT; CDR2 reads FQNNGV. Losses at the gene ends were 5 bases for V and 7 bases for J; bases not matched to a gene: 9. The DNA for the CDR3 is TGTGCCAGCAGCCCCAGACCCGGACAGGGTGAAGCTTTCTTT. Translation gives CASSPRPGQGEAFF.

DNA for the CDR3: TGCGCCAGCAGCCCGACTAGCGAAGAGACCCAGTACTTC. Amino acids: CASSPTSEETQYF. The chain combines TRBV5-1 with TRBJ2-5, with 8 bases identical to TRBD2. V shed 4 bases and J 3 bases; nucleotides not matched to a gene: 2. The germline gives CDR1 SGHRS, CDR2 YFSETQ. CDR3 length equals 13 residues.

This clonotype was counted many times. The V and J genes are TRBV7-2 and TRBJ2-1, with 10 bases identical to TRBD2. The V gene end was trimmed by 7 bases and the J gene end by 8 bases; junction bases not matched to a gene: 5. There are 13 residues in the CDR3. Germline lookup yields CDR1 SGHTA and CDR2 FQGNSA. Here the CDR3 DNA reads TGTGCCAGCAATCTAGCGGGAGTCTATGAGCAGTTCTTC. Translated: CASNLAGVYEQFF.

CDR3 amino acids: CASSLGRGYTF. The CDR3 nucleotides read TGTGCCAGCAGTTTAGGGAGGGGCTACACCTTC. The chain employs TRBV12-3 or TRBV12-4 and TRBJ1-2; no clear D. The V end lost 1 base, the J end lost 8 bases, and 5 bases lay between the germline ends. The CDR3 consists of 11 residues.

In its sample, this clonotype was seen many times. The rearrangement joins TRBV7-9 to TRBJ2-6; D is perhaps TRBD2 (5 bases). Germline lookup yields CDR1 SEHNR and CDR2 FQNEAQ (reference sequence). CDR3 length: 15 amino acids. The V gene lost 1 base and the J gene lost 2 bases, with 6 bases spanning the gap. The CDR3 sequence is CASSLVGAGANVLTF. Written as DNA, the CDR3 is TGTGCCAGCAGCTTAGTCGGGGCTGGGGCCAACGTCCTGACTTTC.

This clonotype has ten or more counts. This chain connects TRBV7-2 to TRBJ2-1; 9 bases fit TRBD1. The V and J ends lost 5 bases and 1 base, in that order; junction bases with no gene match: 6. The CDR3 extends over 16 amino acids. In germline, CDR1 is SGHTA, CDR2 FQGNSA. The CDR3 nucleotides are TGTGCCAGCAGCAAGCAGACAGGGGGATCCTACAATGAGCAGTTCTTC. It encodes CASSKQTGGSYNEQFF.

This clonotype appeared many times. The chain links TRBV7-9 to TRBJ2-5; 7 bases are shared with TRBD1. With V trimmed by 5 bases and J by 5 bases, 8 bases remained unmatched. Per the germline V gene, CDR1 is SEHNR and CDR2 is FQNEAQ (reference sequence). The CDR3 is 14 amino acids. The CDR3 sequence: CASSRTTGEETQYF. The CDR3 DNA follows: TGTGCCAGCAGCCGGACAACAGGGGAGGAGACCCAGTACTTC.

The CDR3 DNA reads as TGTGCCAGCAGCAACGGGCACGGGGCCAACGTCCTGACTTTC. This translates into CASSNGHGANVLTF. The chain has TRBV11-2 and TRBJ2-6, with D unclear. This CDR3 is 14 amino acids long. The germline V gene has CDR1 SGHAT and CDR2 FQNNGV. The V end lost 5 bases, the J end lost 4 bases, and 9 bases lay between the germline ends.